This TCR beta chain was obtained from a study of T cell repertoires in cytomegalovirus infection. Study context: CMV infection together with matching HLA type was indicated by public TCR beta signatures. Study-level results: Predominance within the ex vivo response was attributable to HLA-C-restricted CMV-specific TCR beta clonotypes.

Each CDR3 protein gets one entry after TCRdb re-called the reads with MiXCR. Among roughly 300,000 distinct CDR3 sequences listed, around 25% were seen once. This clonotype was detected many times. The antigen remains unidentified. The sequenced sample consisted of PBMCs. The origin of this receptor is a human donor in good health (CMV status not recorded). Some clones in this sample may be carry-over from other donors' samples.

Here the CDR3 reads CASSLFTEQYF. CDR3 sequence (DNA): TGTGCCAGCAGCCTGTTCACCGAGCAGTACTTC. The chain is built from TRBV7-2 and TRBJ2-7; D is ambiguous. The V gene lost 5 bases and the J gene lost 6 bases, with 8 bases spanning the gap. The CDR3 is 11 residues long. CDR1 and CDR2 from the germline V gene are SGHTA and FQGNSA.